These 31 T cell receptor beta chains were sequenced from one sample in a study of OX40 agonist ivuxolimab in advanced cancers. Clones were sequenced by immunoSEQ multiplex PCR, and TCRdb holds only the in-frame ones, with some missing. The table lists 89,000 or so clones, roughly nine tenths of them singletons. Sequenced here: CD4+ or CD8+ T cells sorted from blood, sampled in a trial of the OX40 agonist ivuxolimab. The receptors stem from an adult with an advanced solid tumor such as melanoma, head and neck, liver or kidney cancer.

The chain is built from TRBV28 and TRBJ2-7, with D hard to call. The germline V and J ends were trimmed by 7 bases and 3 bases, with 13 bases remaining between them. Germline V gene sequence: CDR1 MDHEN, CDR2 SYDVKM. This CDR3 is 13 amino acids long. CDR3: CASTLVGIYEQYF. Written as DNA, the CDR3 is TGTGCCAGCACCCTGGTGGGGATCTACGAGCAGTACTTC.

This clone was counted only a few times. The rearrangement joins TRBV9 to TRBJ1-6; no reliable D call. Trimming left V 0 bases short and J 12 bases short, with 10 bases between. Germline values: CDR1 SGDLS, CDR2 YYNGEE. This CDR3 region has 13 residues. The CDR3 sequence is CASSVGLGRPLHF. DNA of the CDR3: TGTGCCAGCAGCGTAGGTCTAGGACGACCCCTCCACTTT.

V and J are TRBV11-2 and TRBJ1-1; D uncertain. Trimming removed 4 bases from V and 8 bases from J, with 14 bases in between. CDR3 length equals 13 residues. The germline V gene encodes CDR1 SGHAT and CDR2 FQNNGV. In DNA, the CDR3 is TGTGCCAGCAGCTACGAGACAAGGGCCGAAGCTTTCTTT. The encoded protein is CASSYETRAEAFF.

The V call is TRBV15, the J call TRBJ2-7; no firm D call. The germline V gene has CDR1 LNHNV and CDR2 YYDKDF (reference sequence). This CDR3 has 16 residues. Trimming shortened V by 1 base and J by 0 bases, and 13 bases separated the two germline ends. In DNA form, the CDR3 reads TGTGCCACCAGCAGAGTCCTCACGTTTAGCTCCTACGAGCAGTACGTC. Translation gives CATSRVLTFSSYEQYV.

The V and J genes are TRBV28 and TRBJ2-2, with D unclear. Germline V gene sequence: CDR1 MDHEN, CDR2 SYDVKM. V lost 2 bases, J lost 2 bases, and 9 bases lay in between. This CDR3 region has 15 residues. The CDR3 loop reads CASSLVAANTGELFF. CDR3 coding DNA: TGTGCCAGCAGTTTAGTGGCAGCTAACACCGGGGAGCTGTTTTTT.

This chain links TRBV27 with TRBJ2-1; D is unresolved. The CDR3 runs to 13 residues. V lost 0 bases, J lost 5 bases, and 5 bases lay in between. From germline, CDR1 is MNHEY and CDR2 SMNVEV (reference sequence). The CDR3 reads CASSLSKNNEQFF. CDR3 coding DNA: TGTGCCAGCAGTTTATCGAAAAACAATGAGCAGTTCTTC.

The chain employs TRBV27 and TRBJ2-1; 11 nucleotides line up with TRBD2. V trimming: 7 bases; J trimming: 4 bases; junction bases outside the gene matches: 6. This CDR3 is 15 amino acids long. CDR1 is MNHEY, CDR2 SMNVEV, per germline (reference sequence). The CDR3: CASIETSGTYNEQFF. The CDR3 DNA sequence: TGTGCCAGCATCGAGACTAGCGGGACTTACAATGAGCAGTTCTTC.

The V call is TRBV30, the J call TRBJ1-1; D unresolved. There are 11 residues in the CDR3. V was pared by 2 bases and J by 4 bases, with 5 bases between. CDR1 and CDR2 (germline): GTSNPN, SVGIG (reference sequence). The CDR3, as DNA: TGTGCCTGGAGTTCGGTCACTGAAGCTTTCTTT. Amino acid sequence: CAWSSVTEAFF.

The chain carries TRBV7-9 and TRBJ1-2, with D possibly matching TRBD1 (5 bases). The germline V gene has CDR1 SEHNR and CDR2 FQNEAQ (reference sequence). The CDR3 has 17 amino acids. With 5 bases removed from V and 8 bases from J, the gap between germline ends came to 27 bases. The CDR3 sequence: CASSHRGGVHSRRGYTF. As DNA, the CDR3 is TGTGCCAGCAGCCACCGAGGAGGGGTTCATAGCCGGCGGGGCTACACCTTC.

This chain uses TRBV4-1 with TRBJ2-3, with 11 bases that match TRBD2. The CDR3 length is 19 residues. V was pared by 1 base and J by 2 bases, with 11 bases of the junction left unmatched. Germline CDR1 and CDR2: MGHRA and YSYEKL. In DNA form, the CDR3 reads TGCGCCAGCAGCCAAGTCCCTCCGACTAGCGGGGTCTTCACAGATACGCAGTATTTT. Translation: CASSQVPPTSGVFTDTQYF.

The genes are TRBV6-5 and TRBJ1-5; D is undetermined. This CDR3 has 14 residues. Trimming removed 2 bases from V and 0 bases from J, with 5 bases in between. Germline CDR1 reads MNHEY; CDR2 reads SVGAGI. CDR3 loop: CASSYVGSNQPQHF. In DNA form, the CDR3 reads TGTGCCAGCAGTTACGTCGGTAGCAATCAGCCCCAGCATTTT.

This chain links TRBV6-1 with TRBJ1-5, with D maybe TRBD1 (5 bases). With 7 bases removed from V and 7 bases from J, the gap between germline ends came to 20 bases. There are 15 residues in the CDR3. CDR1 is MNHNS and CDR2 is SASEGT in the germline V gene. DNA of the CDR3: TGTGCCAGCACCCCCGGGACTCAGAGCGACCAGCCCCAGCATTTT. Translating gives CASTPGTQSDQPQHF.

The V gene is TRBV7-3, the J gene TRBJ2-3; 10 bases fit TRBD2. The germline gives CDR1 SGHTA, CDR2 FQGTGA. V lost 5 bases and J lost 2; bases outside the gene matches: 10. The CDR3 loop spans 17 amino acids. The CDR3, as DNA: TGTGCCAGCAGCCCAACCACTAGCGGGGATTACACAGATACGCAGTATTTT. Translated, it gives CASSPTTSGDYTDTQYF.

Here the CDR3 DNA reads TGCGCCAGCAGCCCTCGAGCGGGAGAAACCTACAATGAGCAGTTCTTC. It is translated as CASSPRAGETYNEQFF. The chain has TRBV4-1 and TRBJ2-1; 8 nucleotides match TRBD2. The CDR3 loop spans 16 amino acids. Per the germline V gene, CDR1 is MGHRA and CDR2 is YSYEKL. Trimming cost V 4 bases and J 2 bases; bases outside gene matches: 7.

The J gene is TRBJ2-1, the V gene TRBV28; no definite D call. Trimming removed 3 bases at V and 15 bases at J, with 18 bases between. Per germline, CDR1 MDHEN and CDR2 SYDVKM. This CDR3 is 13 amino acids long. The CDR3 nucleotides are TGTGCCAGCAGTTTTGCACTTTTAGGGATGCTGTTCTTC. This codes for CASSFALLGMLFF.

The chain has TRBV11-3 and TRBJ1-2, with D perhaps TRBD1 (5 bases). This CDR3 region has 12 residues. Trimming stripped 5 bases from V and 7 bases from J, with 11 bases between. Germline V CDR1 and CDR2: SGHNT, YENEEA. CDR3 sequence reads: CASSTREGGYTF. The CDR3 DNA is TGTGCCAGCAGCACCAGGGAAGGTGGCTACACCTTC.

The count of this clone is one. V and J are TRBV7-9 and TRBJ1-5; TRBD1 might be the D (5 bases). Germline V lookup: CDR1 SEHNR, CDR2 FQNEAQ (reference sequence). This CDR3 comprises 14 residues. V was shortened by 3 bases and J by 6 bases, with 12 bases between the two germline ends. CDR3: CASSFGGFGQPQHF. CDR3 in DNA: TGTGCCAGCAGCTTCGGGGGGTTTGGTCAGCCCCAGCATTTT.

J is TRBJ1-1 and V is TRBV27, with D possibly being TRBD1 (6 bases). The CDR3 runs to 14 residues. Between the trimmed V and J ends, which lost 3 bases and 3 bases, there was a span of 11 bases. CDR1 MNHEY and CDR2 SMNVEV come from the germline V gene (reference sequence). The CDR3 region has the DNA TGTGCCAGCAGTTTCGGGCAGGGGTACACTGAAGCTTTCTTT. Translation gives CASSFGQGYTEAFF.

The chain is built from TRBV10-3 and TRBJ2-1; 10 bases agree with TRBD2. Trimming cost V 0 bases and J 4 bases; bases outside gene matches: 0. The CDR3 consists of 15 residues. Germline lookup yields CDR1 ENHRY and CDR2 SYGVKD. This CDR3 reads CAISESLAGYNEQFF. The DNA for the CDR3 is TGTGCCATCAGTGAGTCACTAGCGGGATACAATGAGCAGTTCTTC.

The CDR3 nucleotides read TGTGCCAGCAGTTACTCTGGGAACTACGAGCAGTACTTC. Protein: CASSYSGNYEQYF. This rearrangement joins TRBV6-5 to TRBJ2-7; D is ambiguous. The germline V gene has CDR1 MNHEY and CDR2 SVGAGI. The CDR3 sequence is 13 residues long. The ends were cut back, 0 bases at V and 3 bases at J, with 6 bases in the middle.

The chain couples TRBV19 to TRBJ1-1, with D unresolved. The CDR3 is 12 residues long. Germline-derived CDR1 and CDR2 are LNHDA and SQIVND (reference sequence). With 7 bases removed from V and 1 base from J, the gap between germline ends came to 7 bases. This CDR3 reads CASTPGNTEAFF. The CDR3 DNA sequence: TGTGCCAGTACTCCTGGGAACACTGAAGCTTTCTTT.

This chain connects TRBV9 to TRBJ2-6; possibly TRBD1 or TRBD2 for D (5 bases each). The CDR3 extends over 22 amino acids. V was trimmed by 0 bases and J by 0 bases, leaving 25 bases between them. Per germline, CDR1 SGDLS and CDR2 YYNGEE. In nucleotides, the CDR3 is TGTGCCAGCAGCGTAGTAGGATCGGGGCCCGGTGGCATATTCTCTGGGGCCAACGTCCTGACTTTC. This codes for CASSVVGSGPGGIFSGANVLTF.

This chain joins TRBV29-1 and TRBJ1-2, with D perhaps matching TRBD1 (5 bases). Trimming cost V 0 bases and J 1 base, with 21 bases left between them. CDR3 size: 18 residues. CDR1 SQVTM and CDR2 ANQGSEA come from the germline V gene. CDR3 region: CSVEDHPSMGGGNYGYTF. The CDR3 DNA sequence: TGCAGCGTTGAAGATCACCCCTCAATGGGCGGGGGTAACTATGGCTACACCTTC. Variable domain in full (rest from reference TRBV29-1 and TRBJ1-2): SAVISQKPSRDICQRGTSLTIQCQVDSQVTMMFWYRQQPGQSLTLIATANQGSEATYESGFVIDKFPISRPNLTFSTLTVSNMSPEDSSIYLCSVEDHPSMGGGNYGYTFGSGTRLTVV.

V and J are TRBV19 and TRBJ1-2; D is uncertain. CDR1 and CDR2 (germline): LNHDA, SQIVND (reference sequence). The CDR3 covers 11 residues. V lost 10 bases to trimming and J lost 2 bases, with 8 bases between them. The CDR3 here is CATTRNYGYTF. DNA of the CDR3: TGTGCCACTACAAGAAACTATGGCTACACCTTC. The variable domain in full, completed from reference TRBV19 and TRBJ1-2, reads DGGITQSPKYLFRKEGQNVTLSCEQNLNHDAMYWYRQDPGQGLRLIYYSQIVNDFQKGDIAEGYSVSREKKESFPLTVTSAQKNPTAFYLCATTRNYGYTFGSGTRLTVV.

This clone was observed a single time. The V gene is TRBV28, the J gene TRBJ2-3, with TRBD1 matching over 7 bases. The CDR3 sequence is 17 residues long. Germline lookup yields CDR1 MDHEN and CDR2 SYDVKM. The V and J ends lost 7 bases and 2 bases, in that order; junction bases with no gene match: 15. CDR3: CASTGSDREWATDTQYF. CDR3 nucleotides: TGTGCCAGCACCGGCTCCGACAGGGAGTGGGCCACAGATACGCAGTATTTT.

As DNA, the CDR3 is TGTGCCAGCAGCACACCGAGCGGGAGGGTCTACAATGAGCAGTTCTTC. Encoded protein: CASSTPSGRVYNEQFF. This chain uses TRBV7-9 with TRBJ2-1; 10 bases map to TRBD2. Germline V gene lookup returns CDR1 SEHNR and CDR2 FQNEAQ (reference sequence). The trim removed 5 bases at V and 3 bases at J, leaving 7 bases unmatched. This CDR3 comprises 16 residues.

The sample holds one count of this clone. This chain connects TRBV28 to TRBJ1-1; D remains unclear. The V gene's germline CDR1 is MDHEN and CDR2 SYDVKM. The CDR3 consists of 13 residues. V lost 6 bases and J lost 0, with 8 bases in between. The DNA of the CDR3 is TGTGCCAGCAGCCGCGACATGAACACTGAAGCTTTCTTT. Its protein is CASSRDMNTEAFF.

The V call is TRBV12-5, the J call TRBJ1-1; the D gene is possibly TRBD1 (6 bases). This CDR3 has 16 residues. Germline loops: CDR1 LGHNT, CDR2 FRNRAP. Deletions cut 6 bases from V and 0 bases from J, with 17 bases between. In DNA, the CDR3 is TGTGCTAGTGGGCACAGGACAGCACGGATGAACACTGAAGCTTTCTTT. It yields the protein CASGHRTARMNTEAFF. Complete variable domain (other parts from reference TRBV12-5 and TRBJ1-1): DARVTQTPRHKVTEMGQEVTMRCQPILGHNTVFWYRQTMMQGLELLAYFRNRAPLDDSGMPKDRFSAEMPDATLATLKIQPSEPRDSAVYFCASGHRTARMNTEAFFGQGTRLTVV.

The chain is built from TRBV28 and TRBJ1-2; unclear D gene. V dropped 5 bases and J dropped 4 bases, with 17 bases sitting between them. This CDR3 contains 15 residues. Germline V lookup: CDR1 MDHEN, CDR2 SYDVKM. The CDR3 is CASSPPFSRAYGYTF. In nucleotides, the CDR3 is TGTGCCAGCAGTCCACCCTTCAGTAGGGCCTATGGCTACACCTTC.

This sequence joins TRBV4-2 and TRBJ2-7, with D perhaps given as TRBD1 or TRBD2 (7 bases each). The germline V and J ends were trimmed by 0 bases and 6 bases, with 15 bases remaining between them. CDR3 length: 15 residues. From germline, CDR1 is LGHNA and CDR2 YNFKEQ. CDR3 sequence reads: CASSQDYAGGAEQYF. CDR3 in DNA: TGTGCCAGCAGCCAAGATTATGCAGGGGGGGCCGAGCAGTACTTC.

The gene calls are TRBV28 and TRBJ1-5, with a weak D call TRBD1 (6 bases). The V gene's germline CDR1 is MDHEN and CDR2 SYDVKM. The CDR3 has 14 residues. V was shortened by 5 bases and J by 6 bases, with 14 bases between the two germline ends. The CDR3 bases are TGTGCCAGCAGTCCCGACAGGTTCGGTCAGCCCCAGCATTTT. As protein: CASSPDRFGQPQHF.